This T cell receptor (beta chain) was documented in a study of blood T cell repertoires in COVID-19. Overall study: The origin of the acute and convalescent COVID-19 samples was the United States, Italy and Spain. Sample material is recorded as cDNA or gDNA derived from T cells, B-cell-depleted T cells, or PBMCs.

The CDR3 has 12 residues. Trimming took 1 base from V and 4 from J, leaving 4 bases between them. From germline, CDR1 is SGHDT and CDR2 YYEEEE. Study processing details: Quantification of nucleated cells was approximated via reference gene primer amplification. Repertoires were generated with immunoSEQ multiplex PCR, while TCRdb's copy carries only in-frame clones and drops some. That table furnishes V, J and clone size, whereas the DNA furnished D and trimming. The sample records roughly 66,000 clones, roughly nine tenths being singletons. The receptor was isolated from a human donor in a cohort sampled during active COVID-19. This sequence joins TRBV5-6 and TRBJ2-3; D call uncertain. Sequenced input: peripheral blood. The CDR3 here is CASSLTADTQYF. CDR3 nucleotide sequence: TGTGCCAGCAGCTTGACGGCAGATACGCAGTATTTT. The full variable domain, in which reference TRBV5-6 and TRBJ2-3 provide the parts outside the CDR3, is DAGVTQSPTHLIKTRGQQVTLRCSPKSGHDTVSWYQQALGQGPQFIFQYYEEEERQRGNFPDRFSGHQFPNYSSELNVNALLLGDSALYLCASSLTADTQYFGPGTRLTVL.